Below, one T cell receptor (beta chain) is given with its context. The antigen remains undetermined. The data were obtained in a study of shared clonotypes between healthy human individuals. The investigators split CD4+ cells into a CD45RA+ naive subset and a CD45RA-negative memory subset. The germline CDR1 and CDR2 sequences are MNHEY and SMNVEV (reference sequence). Between the trimmed V and J ends, which lost 4 bases and 0 bases, there was a span of 16 bases. This CDR3 is 18 amino acids long. Measured with immunoSEQ multiplex PCR; TCRdb has only the in-frame clones, and not every one. The data show approximately 2.3 million clones, over 90% seen once. Study-wide points: The small donor group covered limited genetic and exposure diversity. Sampling was confined to blood; repertoires within tissues likely differ. Estimated richness was generally greater in naive than memory subsets.

The source is a man aged 18-30 years in good health. Some clones in this sample may be carry-over from other donors' samples. This chain uses TRBV27 with TRBJ2-6; a possible D gene is TRBD1 (5 bases). Sequencing was performed on naive CD4+ T cells from PBMCs. The sample's subset: CD45RA+ positively selected. Here the CDR3 reads CASSSRQSPSSGANVLTF. CDR3 coding DNA: TGTGCCAGCAGTTCTAGACAGTCCCCGAGCTCTGGGGCCAACGTCCTGACTTTC.